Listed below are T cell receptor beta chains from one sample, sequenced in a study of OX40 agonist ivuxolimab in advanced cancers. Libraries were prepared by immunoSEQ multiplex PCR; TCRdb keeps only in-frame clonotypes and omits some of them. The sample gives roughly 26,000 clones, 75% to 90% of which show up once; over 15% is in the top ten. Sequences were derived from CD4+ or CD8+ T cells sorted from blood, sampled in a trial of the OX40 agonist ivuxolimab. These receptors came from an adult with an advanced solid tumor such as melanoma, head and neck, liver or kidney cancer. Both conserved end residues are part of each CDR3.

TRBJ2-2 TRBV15 CATRSLGLTGELFF
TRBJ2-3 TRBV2 CASSVGHNTDTQYF
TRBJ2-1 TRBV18 CASSPLRTSGRAVYNEQFF
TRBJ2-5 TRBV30 CAWSGGLARYQETQYF
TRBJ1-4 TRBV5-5 CASRHGTAFNEKLFF
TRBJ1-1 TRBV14 CASSHILRDSWNTEAFF
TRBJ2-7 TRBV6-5 CASSYSGISSYEQYF
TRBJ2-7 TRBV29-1 CSVGETGSREQYF
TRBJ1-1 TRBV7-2 CASSWTGRTEAFF
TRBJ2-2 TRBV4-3 CASSQDVVSGSNTGELFF
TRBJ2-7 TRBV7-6 CASSAGASYEQYF
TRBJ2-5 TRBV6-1 CASSERRAGGETQYF
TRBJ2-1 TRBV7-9 CASSPQGWGYNEQFF
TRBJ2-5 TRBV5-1 CASSLALGYQETQYF
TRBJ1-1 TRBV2 CASALQANTEAFF
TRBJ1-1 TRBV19 CASSRQGVGDTEAFF
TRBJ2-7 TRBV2 CASSAWGVSSYEQYF
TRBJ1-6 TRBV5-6 CASGKVTLGSPLHF
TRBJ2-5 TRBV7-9 CVSSLGETQYF
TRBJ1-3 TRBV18 CASSPPRSGNTIYF
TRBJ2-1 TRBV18 CASSPVREAYNEQFF
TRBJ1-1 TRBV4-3 CASSQDRQASEAFF
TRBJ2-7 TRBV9 CASSVGQGRHEQYF
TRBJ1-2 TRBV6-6 CASSGQGESGYTF
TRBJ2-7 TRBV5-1 CASSEAGVSYEQYF
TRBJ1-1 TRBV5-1 CASSSQTSGTEAFF